The source of this T cell receptor (beta chain) is a study of CD8 T cells in Susac syndrome. Random hexamers served to reverse transcribe roughly 0.45 to 1 ug RNA. Multiplex immunoSEQ PCR targeted 54 Vbeta and 13 Jbeta TCR beta segments. TCRdb processed the immunoSEQ multiplex PCR reads anew with MiXCR; each CDR3 protein has one entry. The data show about 120,000 distinct CDR3 sequences, around 92% seen once. TEMRA cells were FACS-enriched, unlike CD8+ and CD4+ T cells, which were negatively isolated. Sequencing was performed on CD8+ T cells from PBMCs. The sequence came from a human donor in good health.

In DNA, the CDR3 is TGTGCCAGCAGTTCCTCCCCCCGAAACTATGGCTACACCTTC. Its protein product is CASSSSPRNYGYTF. V is TRBV27 and J is TRBJ1-2; D is ambiguous. Germline V gene sequence: CDR1 MNHEY, CDR2 SMNVEV (reference sequence). The CDR3 is 14 amino acids. V lost 4 bases and J lost 2, with 11 bases in between.